This TCR beta chain appears in the sequencing data of a study of T cells in Graves' hyperthyroidism and ophthalmopathy. Germline V gene data show CDR1 as MDHEN and CDR2 as SYDVKM. The CDR3 has 14 amino acids. The V gene end was trimmed by 4 bases and the J gene end by 5 bases; junction bases not matched to a gene: 7. Amplified TCR beta CDR3 regions derived from RNA transcripts. An initial round of RT-PCR targeting the TCR CDR3 relied on the HTBI primer set. TCRdb processed the multiplex PCR reads anew with MiXCR; each CDR3 protein has one entry. The sample yields 500,000 to 750,000 distinct CDR3 sequences, about 15% seen once. Hyperthyroidism patients were newly diagnosed, had disease duration under 2 months, and were aged 18 to 65 years. Extraction of PBMCs used roughly 9.4 ml of fresh peripheral blood. The sample holds many counts of this clonotype. Its antigen is undetermined. Study-wide findings and caveats: For ophthalmopathy, model prediction preceded onset by a median about 6 months. Blood shared most expanded thyroid clonotypes above 0.001.

Material: blood. The chain has TRBV28 and TRBJ2-5; 7 bases line up with TRBD1. This TCR was recovered from a woman in her thirties with Graves' hyperthyroidism. CDR3 coding DNA: TGTGCCAGCAGTTACGGAACAGGGGTGGAGACCCAGTACTTC. Its translation is CASSYGTGVETQYF.